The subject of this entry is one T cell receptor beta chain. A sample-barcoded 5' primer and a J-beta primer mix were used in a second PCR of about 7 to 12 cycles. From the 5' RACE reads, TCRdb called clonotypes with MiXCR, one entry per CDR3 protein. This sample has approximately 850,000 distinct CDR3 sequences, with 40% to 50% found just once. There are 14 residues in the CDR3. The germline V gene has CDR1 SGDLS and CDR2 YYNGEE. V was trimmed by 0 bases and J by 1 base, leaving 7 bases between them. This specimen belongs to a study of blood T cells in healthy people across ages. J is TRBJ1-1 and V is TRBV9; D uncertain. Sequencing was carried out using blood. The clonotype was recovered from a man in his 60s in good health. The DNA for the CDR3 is TGTGCCAGCAGCGTAGCACCGGAGAACACTGAAGCTTTCTTT. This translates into CASSVAPENTEAFF.